These 28 T cell receptor beta chains came from one sample sequenced in a study of a mutant IDH1 vaccine in newly diagnosed glioma. Indicated time point: week 23, last vaccination. It was 300 ug of mutant IDH1 20-mer peptide that made up each vaccine dose, given with topical imiquimod. These TCRs are of unknown antigen specificity. Sequencing was performed with immunoSEQ multiplex PCR; in TCRdb, only in-frame clones are kept and a portion is missing. The sample includes over 35,000 clones, approximately 84% of them seen just once. This specimen was PBMCs, taken from a glioma patient whose treatment included an IDH1 peptide vaccine. The receptors come from a young woman with glioma. Some clones in this sample may be carry-over from other donors' samples.

The J gene is TRBJ1-2, the V gene TRBV4-1; D unclear. The V gene lost 0 bases and the J gene lost 8 bases, with 13 bases spanning the gap. This CDR3 has 14 residues. The germline gives CDR1 MGHRA, CDR2 YSYEKL. DNA for the CDR3: TGCGCCAGCAGCCAAGATATGGGGTGGAAGGGCTACACCTTC. It codes for CASSQDMGWKGYTF.

J is TRBJ2-7 and V is TRBV6-6; D gene ambiguous. Germline CDR1 is MNHNY and CDR2 is SVGAGI (reference sequence). CDR3 length: 12 residues. V lost 6 bases to trimming and J lost 0 bases, with 6 bases between them. The DNA for the CDR3 is TGTGCCAGCAGCCCGAGCTCCTACGAGCAGTACTTC. Translated, it gives CASSPSSYEQYF.

The chain recombines TRBV6-5 with TRBJ2-7, with 11 bases lining up with TRBD1. Germline V gives CDR1 MNHEY, CDR2 SVGAGI. The CDR3 is made up of 13 amino acids. Germline trimming cut 5 bases from V and 7 bases from J; bases unmatched to any gene: 4. CDR3 amino acids: CASSGQGAREQYF. As DNA, the CDR3 is TGTGCCAGCAGTGGACAGGGGGCGCGGGAGCAGTACTTC.

The V call is TRBV7-7, the J call TRBJ2-5; TRBD1 aligns across 8 bases. CDR3 size: 14 residues. Unmatched junction bases numbered 5, after V lost 4 bases and J lost 4 bases. CDR1 and CDR2 from the germline V gene are SSHAT and FNYEAQ (reference sequence). For the CDR3, the DNA is TGTGCCAGCAGCTCTCGGACAGGGCCAGAGACCCAGTACTTC. Translated, it gives CASSSRTGPETQYF. The full variable domain, its missing parts supplied by reference TRBV7-7 and TRBJ2-5, is GAGVSQSPRYKVTKRGQDVTLRCDPISSHATLYWYQQALGQGPEFLTYFNYEAQPDKSGLPSDRFSAERPEGSISTLTIQRTEQRDSAMYRCASSSRTGPETQYFGPGTRLLVL.

The chain is built from TRBV9 and TRBJ2-3; tentatively, D is TRBD2 (6 bases). V gave up 0 bases and J gave up 10 bases, with 12 bases separating them. Germline lookup yields CDR1 SGDLS and CDR2 YYNGEE. This CDR3 is 13 amino acids long. CDR3 coding DNA: TGTGCCAGCAGCGTAGGTTCGGGGACTGCGCAGTATTTT. This sequence encodes CASSVGSGTAQYF.

The rearrangement links TRBV5-4 to TRBJ2-1; no firm D call. Trimming stripped 4 bases from V and 4 bases from J, with 18 bases between. The germline V gene encodes CDR1 SGHNT and CDR2 YYREEE (reference sequence). CDR3 length: 16 residues. The CDR3 sequence is CASSRSGSITYNEQFF. CDR3 coding DNA: TGTGCCAGCAGCCGTTCCGGGTCCATCACTTACAATGAGCAGTTCTTC.

The genes are TRBV9 and TRBJ1-1; D unclear. CDR3 size: 15 residues. Between the trimmed V and J ends, which lost 4 bases and 1 base, there was a span of 14 bases. Per the germline V gene, CDR1 is SGDLS and CDR2 is YYNGEE. The CDR3 here is CASSPLGSANTEAFF. The CDR3 DNA reads TGTGCCAGCAGCCCCCTAGGGTCGGCGAACACTGAAGCTTTCTTT.

The gene calls are TRBV5-1 and TRBJ2-5; D gene uncertain. Trimming cost V 2 bases and J 5 bases, with 7 bases left between them. In germline, CDR1 is SGHRS, CDR2 YFSETQ. This CDR3 is 12 amino acids long. CDR3 bases: TGCGCCAGCAGCTTTTTTGGGGAGACCCAGTACTTC. Residues: CASSFFGETQYF.

The chain is built from TRBV27 and TRBJ1-1; D is uncertain. With 0 bases removed from V and 5 bases from J, the gap between germline ends came to 7 bases. Germline-derived CDR1 and CDR2 are MNHEY and SMNVEV (reference sequence). The CDR3 totals 13 residues. The DNA for the CDR3 is TGTGCCAGCAGTTTATCGCTGGGGACTGAAGCTTTCTTT. Translated, it gives CASSLSLGTEAFF.

The V gene is TRBV7-9, the J gene TRBJ1-1; the D is unclear. Germline CDR1 and CDR2: SEHNR and FQNEAQ (reference sequence). The CDR3 sequence is 13 residues long. V gave up 5 bases and J gave up 8 bases, with 15 bases separating them. The CDR3: CASSLRLSEEAFF. Written as DNA, the CDR3 is TGTGCCAGCAGCCTCCGTCTGTCCGAGGAAGCTTTCTTT. The entire variable domain, with the rest obtained from reference TRBV7-9 and TRBJ1-1, is as follows: DTGVSQNPRHKITKRGQNVTFRCDPISEHNRLYWYRQTLGQGPEFLTYFQNEAQLEKSRLLSDRFSAERPKGSFSTLEIQRTEQGDSAMYLCASSLRLSEEAFFGQGTRLTVV.

This clone appeared a few times. The chain couples TRBV2 to TRBJ1-4, with 7 nucleotides matching TRBD1. The CDR3 sequence is 15 residues long. CDR1 and CDR2 (germline): SNHLY, FYNNEI. V trimming: 0 bases; J trimming: 5 bases; junction bases outside the gene matches: 3. The CDR3 region has the DNA TGTGCCAGCAGTGAAGCCGGGACAGAGAATGAAAAACTGTTTTTT. Amino acids: CASSEAGTENEKLFF.

This chain links TRBV11-2 with TRBJ2-1; D not certain. CDR3 length equals 14 residues. The V end was cut by 1 base, the J end by 9 bases, with 13 bases between. Germline V gene lookup returns CDR1 SGHAT and CDR2 FQNNGV. The CDR3 DNA reads TGTGCCAGCAGCTTAGGAGTCTACCCGGGTGAGCAGTTCTTC. This encodes CASSLGVYPGEQFF.

The chain combines TRBV9 with TRBJ2-1, with 8 bases matching TRBD1. This CDR3 has 15 amino acids. V was pared by 2 bases and J by 4 bases, with 5 bases of the junction left unmatched. CDR1 and CDR2 from the germline V gene are SGDLS and YYNGEE. Written as DNA, the CDR3 is TGTGCCAGCAGCGTGACAGGGGTCCTATACAATGAGCAGTTCTTC. This gives the protein CASSVTGVLYNEQFF.

This chain connects TRBV7-2 to TRBJ1-5; D gene unclear. Germline V CDR1 and CDR2: SGHTA, FQGNSA. The CDR3 has 13 residues. Trimming left V 1 base short and J 2 bases short, with 3 bases between. The DNA for the CDR3 is TGTGCCAGCAGCTTAGGTCGCAATCAGCCCCAGCATTTT. Residues: CASSLGRNQPQHF.

J is TRBJ2-5 and V is TRBV7-9; D is perhaps TRBD1 (8 bases). The CDR3 consists of 13 residues. The germline V and J ends were trimmed by 4 bases and 5 bases, with 11 bases remaining between them. Germline V gene lookup returns CDR1 SEHNR and CDR2 FQNEAQ (reference sequence). DNA of the CDR3: TGTGCCAGCAGCTACAGGGGGGGGGAGACCCAGTACTTC. It encodes CASSYRGGETQYF.

The CDR3: CASSLARRRDTGELFF. CDR3 nucleotides: TGTGCCAGCAGCTTAGCTCGGAGGCGGGACACCGGGGAGCTGTTTTTT. The chain couples TRBV7-9 to TRBJ2-2, with D tentatively TRBD2 (5 bases). This CDR3 is built from 16 residues. The V and J ends lost 0 bases and 3 bases respectively, with 11 bases between them. CDR1 is SEHNR and CDR2 is FQNEAQ in the germline V gene (reference sequence).

V is TRBV5-1 and J is TRBJ2-1; D gene uncertain. Germline V gene sequence: CDR1 SGHRS, CDR2 YFSETQ. V lost 3 bases, J lost 2 bases, and 12 bases lay in between. The CDR3 runs to 15 residues. CDR3 DNA: TGCGCCAGCAGCTGGGGATGGAACGCCTACAATGAGCAGTTCTTC. It encodes CASSWGWNAYNEQFF.

This chain joins TRBV6-1 and TRBJ2-7, with no clear D. Per the germline V gene, CDR1 is MNHNS and CDR2 is SASEGT. The CDR3 is 11 amino acids. Trimming pared 8 bases from V and 3 bases from J, leaving 8 bases between. The CDR3 DNA is TGTGCCAGCCAGGCCCACTACGAGCAGTACTTC. Translated, it gives CASQAHYEQYF.

This chain connects TRBV6-5 to TRBJ2-7; tentatively, D is TRBD1 (6 bases). Germline CDR1 and CDR2: MNHEY and SVGAGI. This CDR3 region has 13 residues. V lost 5 bases and J 2 bases, leaving 10 bases between the germline ends. The CDR3 loop reads CASSQGSPYEQYF. The CDR3 DNA reads as TGTGCCAGCAGTCAGGGGTCCCCCTACGAGCAGTACTTC.

The V gene is TRBV5-8, the J gene TRBJ1-4; no reliable D call. V was clipped by 4 bases and J by 8 bases, with 15 bases between them. Germline lookup yields CDR1 SGHTS and CDR2 YDEGEE. The CDR3 extends over 14 amino acids. As DNA, the CDR3 is TGTGCCAGCAGCCCATTATTGTCCGGCGAAAAACTGTTTTTT. This encodes CASSPLLSGEKLFF.

The chain has TRBV11-1 and TRBJ2-5; no clear D gene. Trimming left V 4 bases short and J 4 bases short, with 16 bases between. CDR1 and CDR2 from the germline V gene are SGHAT and FQDESV (reference sequence). The length of the CDR3 is 15 residues. The DNA for the CDR3 is TGTGCCAGCAGCTCTATCGACCGTCCCCCAGAGACCCAGTACTTC. Encoded protein: CASSSIDRPPETQYF.

This clone was counted only a few times. This chain joins TRBV7-9 and TRBJ2-7; D unclear. Between the trimmed V and J ends, which lost 4 bases and 0 bases, there was a span of 7 bases. Germline V gene lookup returns CDR1 SEHNR and CDR2 FQNEAQ (reference sequence). CDR3 length: 13 amino acids. The CDR3 DNA is TGTGCCAGCAGCTCGGTCGTCTCCTACGAGCAGTACTTC. Its translation is CASSSVVSYEQYF.

This rearrangement joins TRBV5-6 to TRBJ1-2; D is possibly TRBD1 (5 bases). The CDR3 contains 12 residues. The V end was cut by 3 bases, the J end by 6 bases, with 9 bases between. CDR1 is SGHDT and CDR2 is YYEEEE in the germline V gene. The CDR3 protein is CASSSPGHGYTF. CDR3 sequence (DNA): TGTGCCAGCAGCTCACCGGGGCATGGCTACACCTTC.

The chain has TRBV7-6 and TRBJ2-7, with 10 bases identical to TRBD2. The CDR3 is 17 amino acids. Per germline, CDR1 SGHVS and CDR2 FNYEAQ. After removal of 1 base from V and 0 bases from J, the junction contained 6 bases not matched to a gene. CDR3 amino acids: CASSLVHGTSVSYEQYF. CDR3 sequence (DNA): TGTGCCAGCAGCTTAGTTCACGGGACTAGCGTCTCCTACGAGCAGTACTTC.

The gene calls are TRBV2 and TRBJ1-2; a possible D gene is TRBD1 (5 bases). Per germline, CDR1 SNHLY and CDR2 FYNNEI. Deletions cut 1 base from V and 0 bases from J, with 12 bases between. This CDR3 is built from 16 residues. The CDR3 protein is CASSEVGRATNYGYTF. CDR3 bases: TGTGCCAGCAGTGAAGTCGGCAGGGCCACTAACTATGGCTACACCTTC. Full variable domain (outside the CDR3, taken from reference TRBV2 and TRBJ1-2): EPEVTQTPSHQVTQMGQEVILRCVPISNHLYFYWYRQILGQKVEFLVSFYNNEISEKSEIFDDQFSVERPDGSNFTLKIRSTKLEDSAMYFCASSEVGRATNYGYTFGSGTRLTVV.

The rearrangement joins TRBV10-3 to TRBJ1-6; D ambiguous. Germline lookup yields CDR1 ENHRY and CDR2 SYGVKD. The V end lost 5 bases, the J end lost 9 bases, and 14 bases lay between the germline ends. The CDR3 has 14 amino acids. CDR3 protein: CAISSGRISSPLHF. DNA for the CDR3: TGTGCCATCAGTTCAGGAAGGATCAGTTCACCCCTCCACTTT.

The chain employs TRBV27 and TRBJ2-7, with D perhaps TRBD2 (6 bases). Trimming took 2 bases from V and 0 from J, leaving 8 bases between them. The CDR3 length is 14 residues. Germline CDR1 MNHEY, CDR2 SMNVEV (reference sequence). The CDR3 loop is CASSLAGFSYEQYF. The CDR3 DNA follows: TGTGCCAGCAGTTTAGCGGGATTCTCCTACGAGCAGTACTTC.

The V call is TRBV6-5, the J call TRBJ2-7; D gene unclear. In germline, CDR1 is MNHEY, CDR2 SVGAGI. V gave up 6 bases and J gave up 4 bases, with 16 bases separating them. The CDR3 is made up of 14 amino acids. CDR3 sequence (DNA): TGTGCCAGCAGGGTGGGAAGGGTTCGATACGAGCAGTACTTC. Translated: CASRVGRVRYEQYF.